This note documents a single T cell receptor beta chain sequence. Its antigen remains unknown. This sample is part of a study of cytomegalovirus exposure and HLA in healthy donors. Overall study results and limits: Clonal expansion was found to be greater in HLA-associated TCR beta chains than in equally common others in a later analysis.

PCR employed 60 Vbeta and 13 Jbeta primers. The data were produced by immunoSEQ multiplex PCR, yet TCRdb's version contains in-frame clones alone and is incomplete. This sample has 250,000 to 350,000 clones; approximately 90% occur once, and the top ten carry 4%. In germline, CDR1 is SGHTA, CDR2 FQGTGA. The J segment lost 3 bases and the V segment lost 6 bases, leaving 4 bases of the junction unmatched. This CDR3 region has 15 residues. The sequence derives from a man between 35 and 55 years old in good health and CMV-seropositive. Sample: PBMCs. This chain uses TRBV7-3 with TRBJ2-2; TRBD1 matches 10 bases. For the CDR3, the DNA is TGTGCCAGCAGTCGGACAGGGGGAGACACCGGGGAGCTGTTTTTT. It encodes CASSRTGGDTGELFF.